These 32 T cell receptor beta chains share one sample of origin, sequenced in a study of T cell repertoires in cytomegalovirus infection. One entry per CDR3 protein, called by TCRdb with MiXCR from the reads. This sample has about 740,000 distinct CDR3 sequences, with approximately 40% found just once. Specimen: PBMCs. The receptors originated from a human donor in good health (CMV status not recorded). Some clones in this sample may be carry-over from other donors' samples.

The chain combines TRBV5-1 with TRBJ1-1; possibly TRBD1 for D (5 bases). The ends were cut back, 4 bases at V and 1 base at J, with 17 bases in the middle. This CDR3 spans 16 amino acids. Germline assignment: CDR1 SGHRS and CDR2 YFSETQ. The DNA of the CDR3 is TGCGCCAGCAGCCACCGCTCCAGGGTGGGGAACACTGAAGCTTTCTTT. This sequence encodes CASSHRSRVGNTEAFF.

This clonotype has a count of ten or more. This chain connects TRBV6-1 to TRBJ1-1; D perhaps matches TRBD1 (5 bases). V gave up 3 bases and J gave up 6 bases, with 17 bases separating them. Germline V lookup: CDR1 MNHNS, CDR2 SASEGT. The CDR3 contains 15 residues. In nucleotides, the CDR3 is TGTGCCAGCAGTGACCACAGGACTGCCGTGCCTGAAGCTTTCTTT. As protein: CASSDHRTAVPEAFF.

This clonotype appeared a few times. V is TRBV5-8 and J is TRBJ2-3; no definite D call. V was cut by 1 base and J by 0 bases, with 18 bases left in between. The CDR3 runs to 18 residues. CDR1 and CDR2 from the germline V gene are SGHTS and YDEGEE. The CDR3 nucleotides are TGTGCCAGCAGCTTGCCGCGAGTTGAACATCCTAGCACAGATACGCAGTATTTT. This gives the protein CASSLPRVEHPSTDTQYF.

The gene calls are TRBV20-1 and TRBJ2-6, with 10 bases matching TRBD1. V was pared by 3 bases and J by 0 bases, with 11 bases of the junction left unmatched. Germline CDR1 is DFQATT and CDR2 is SNEGSKA (reference sequence). This CDR3 spans 19 amino acids. CDR3 bases: TGCAGTGCTAGTCCTCAACGGTGGACAGGGGGCTCTGGGGCCAACGTCCTGACTTTC. This translates into CSASPQRWTGGSGANVLTF.

This clonotype occurred a few times. The chain carries TRBV14 and TRBJ1-2; D gene unclear. Germline CDR1 and CDR2: SGHDN and FVKESK. CDR3 size: 13 residues. V lost 3 bases, J lost 8 bases, and 13 bases lay in between. The CDR3 spells CASSHDIWTGYTF. The CDR3 DNA sequence: TGTGCCAGCAGCCATGATATTTGGACGGGCTACACCTTC.

This rearrangement joins TRBV12-5 to TRBJ1-2; possibly TRBD1 for D (5 bases). The CDR3 consists of 14 residues. Trimming removed 3 bases from V and 8 bases from J, with 16 bases in between. Germline loops: CDR1 LGHNT, CDR2 FRNRAP. As DNA, the CDR3 is TGTGCTAGTGGTTTTTCAAATGACAGAGGGGGCTACACCTTC. Protein: CASGFSNDRGGYTF.

This clonotype was counted only a few times. The chain is built from TRBV29-1 and TRBJ2-7; TRBD2 matches at 10 bases. V was pared by 6 bases and J by 5 bases, with 7 bases of the junction left unmatched. The CDR3 length is 13 residues. Germline assignment: CDR1 SQVTM and CDR2 ANQGSEA. CDR3 nucleotides: TGCAGCGTAGAATCTAGCGGGAGCCACGAGCAGTACTTC. Encoded protein: CSVESSGSHEQYF.

This clonotype was picked up many times. The chain links TRBV7-9 to TRBJ2-3; TRBD2 matches 15 bases. V trimming: 4 bases; J trimming: 6 bases; junction bases outside the gene matches: 5. The CDR3 has 16 residues. The germline V gene has CDR1 SEHNR and CDR2 FQNEAQ (reference sequence). CDR3 residues: CASSSGLAGGRDTQYF. The CDR3 nucleotides are TGTGCCAGCAGCTCCGGACTAGCGGGAGGGAGGGATACGCAGTATTTT.

This clonotype was seen a few times. The chain has TRBV19 and TRBJ1-1; TRBD1 matches at 7 bases. The length of the CDR3 is 14 residues. Trimming at V came to 3 bases and at J to 1 base, leaving 2 bases not matched to a gene. CDR1 is LNHDA and CDR2 is SQIVND in the germline V gene (reference sequence). The CDR3 sequence is CASSMTGRNTEAFF. The CDR3 coding sequence is TGTGCCAGTAGTATGACAGGGCGGAACACTGAAGCTTTCTTT.

This chain links TRBV6-1 with TRBJ2-3; TRBD2 matches at 7 bases. The length of the CDR3 is 14 residues. Germline V gene lookup returns CDR1 MNHNS and CDR2 SASEGT. V lost 6 bases to trimming and J lost 0 bases; unmatched junction nucleotides: 3. The CDR3 here is CASSGRLSTDTQYF. CDR3 in DNA: TGTGCCAGCAGCGGGAGGTTGAGCACAGATACGCAGTATTTT.

The gene calls are TRBV9 and TRBJ2-7, with D possibly matching TRBD2 (6 bases). Germline-derived CDR1 and CDR2 are SGDLS and YYNGEE. The CDR3 consists of 15 residues. Trimming left V 4 bases short and J 1 base short, with 15 bases between. CDR3 coding DNA: TGTGCCAGCAGCAGGTCGGGGGTGCTTTCCTACGAGCAGTACTTC. Encoded protein: CASSRSGVLSYEQYF. Drawing the rest from reference TRBV9 and TRBJ2-7, the complete variable domain is DSGVTQTPKHLITATGQRVTLRCSPRSGDLSVYWYQQSLDQGLQFLIQYYNGEERAKGNILERFSAQQFPDLHSELNLSSLELGDSALYFCASSRSGVLSYEQYFGPGTRLTVT.

This clonotype came up many times. This chain uses TRBV29-1 with TRBJ2-5; 7 bases agree with TRBD1. V was pared by 0 bases and J by 5 bases, with 9 bases of the junction left unmatched. In germline, CDR1 is SQVTM, CDR2 ANQGSEA. The CDR3 consists of 15 residues. CDR3 sequence (DNA): TGCAGCGTTGAAGATAGGAACAGGGGTGGTGAGACCCAGTACTTC. Translating it yields CSVEDRNRGGETQYF.

On this clonotype: A much larger clone lies a single base off, so this may be a read error. This chain joins TRBV7-2 and TRBJ2-4; TRBD2 is a possible D gene (5 bases). Germline CDR1 SGHTA, CDR2 FQGNSA. This CDR3 region has 18 residues. V was clipped by 3 bases and J by 8 bases, with 26 bases between them. CDR3 nucleotides: TGTGCCAGCAGCTTGGGAGCCGAACGTAGCCTCCATCAATACATTCAGTACTTC. Its translation: CASSLGAERSLHQYIQYF.

This clonotype was seen just once. The V gene is TRBV20-1, the J gene TRBJ2-2, with TRBD1 identical over 8 bases. Germline assignment: CDR1 DFQATT and CDR2 SNEGSKA (reference sequence). This CDR3 region has 13 residues. Trimming cost V 6 bases and J 4 bases; bases outside gene matches: 4. CDR3 region: CSADDRGTGELFF. The CDR3 region has the DNA TGCAGTGCAGACGACAGGGGCACCGGGGAGCTGTTTTTT.

This sequence joins TRBV6-6 and TRBJ2-3; D perhaps matches TRBD2 (5 bases). Germline loops: CDR1 MNHNY, CDR2 SVGAGI (reference sequence). Trimming removed 4 bases at V and 2 bases at J, with 7 bases between. The CDR3 contains 13 residues. CDR3 loop: CASSWESTDTQYF. CDR3 DNA: TGTGCCAGCAGTTGGGAGTCCACAGATACGCAGTATTTT.

The chain joins TRBV4-2 to TRBJ2-3; D unresolved. Germline assignment: CDR1 LGHNA and CDR2 YNFKEQ. Trimming took 1 base from V and 4 from J, leaving 9 bases between them. The CDR3 sequence is 14 residues long. CDR3 DNA: TGTGCCAGCAGCCAAGGGAGCGCCGCAGATACGCAGTATTTT. Its protein product is CASSQGSAADTQYF.

This rearrangement joins TRBV3-1 to TRBJ2-2; 8 nucleotides align to TRBD1. Germline trimming cut 2 bases from V and 5 bases from J; bases unmatched to any gene: 10. The CDR3 spans 17 residues. Germline-derived CDR1 and CDR2 are LGHDT and YNNKEL (reference sequence). CDR3 sequence reads: CASSQYRTGGGTGELFF. In DNA, the CDR3 is TGTGCCAGCAGCCAATATAGAACAGGGGGAGGAACCGGGGAGCTGTTTTTT.

This clonotype occurred a few times. The chain uses TRBV11-2 and TRBJ1-3; D is undetermined. This CDR3 contains 17 residues. Germline CDR1 SGHAT, CDR2 FQNNGV. V gave up 1 base and J gave up 1 base, with 14 bases separating them. The CDR3 coding sequence is TGTGCCAGCAGCTTAGGCCTTACAAAGTCTTCTGGAAACACCATATATTTT. It translates to CASSLGLTKSSGNTIYF.

This clonotype was observed a handful of times. V is TRBV12-3 or TRBV12-4 and J is TRBJ1-3; a possible D gene is TRBD1 (5 bases). CDR3 length: 15 residues. V gave up 4 bases and J gave up 0 bases, with 10 bases separating them. The CDR3 spells CASSYETASGNTIYF. The CDR3 DNA reads as TGTGCCAGCAGTTACGAGACAGCCTCTGGAAACACCATATATTTT.

This chain connects TRBV5-5 to TRBJ2-1; D unresolved. The V gene's germline CDR1 is SGHKS and CDR2 YYEKEE (reference sequence). V dropped 4 bases and J dropped 1 base, with 15 bases sitting between them. This CDR3 is 16 amino acids long. This chain's CDR3 is CASSPRHLVSYNEQFF. In nucleotides, the CDR3 is TGTGCCAGCAGCCCCCGACACCTGGTTTCCTACAATGAGCAGTTCTTC. The whole variable domain, filled in from reference TRBV5-5 and TRBJ2-1, reads DAGVTQSPTHLIKTRGQQVTLRCSPISGHKSVSWYQQVLGQGPQFIFQYYEKEERGRGNFPDRFSARQFPNYSSELNVNALLLGDSALYLCASSPRHLVSYNEQFFGPGTRLTVL.

This clonotype was picked up one time. The rearrangement links TRBV11-2 to TRBJ1-6, with TRBD1 identical over 7 bases. This CDR3 contains 14 residues. Germline V CDR1 and CDR2: SGHAT, FQNNGV. The ends lost 5 bases at V and 7 bases at J; junction bases unmatched: 5. The CDR3: CASSRDRFNSPLHF. The CDR3 DNA reads TGTGCCAGCAGCCGGGACAGATTCAATTCACCCCTCCACTTT.

The table lists this clonotype with a few counts. V gene TRBV7-3 combines with J gene TRBJ2-2, with 12 bases matching TRBD1. CDR3 length: 17 residues. J was trimmed by 6 bases and V by 4 bases; bases with no gene match: 9. The germline V gene encodes CDR1 SGHTA and CDR2 FQGTGA. In DNA, the CDR3 is TGTGCCAGCAGCTCTTCCCGGGACAGGGGGCAGGCCGGGGAGCTGTTTTTT. Its protein is CASSSSRDRGQAGELFF. The entire variable domain, with the rest obtained from reference TRBV7-3 and TRBJ2-2, is as follows: GAGVSQTPSNKVTEKGKYVELRCDPISGHTALYWYRQSLGQGPEFLIYFQGTGAADDSGLPNDRFFAVRPEGSVSTLKIQRTERGDSAVYLCASSSSRDRGQAGELFFGEGSRLTVL.

The rearrangement uses TRBV20-1 and TRBJ2-3; possible D gene TRBD2, 6 bases. CDR3 size: 13 residues. Trimming removed 6 bases from V and 2 bases from J, with 12 bases in between. From germline, CDR1 is DFQATT and CDR2 SNEGSKA (reference sequence). The CDR3 protein is CSAPGLYTDTQYF. In nucleotides, the CDR3 is TGCAGTGCCCCGGGACTTTACACAGATACGCAGTATTTT.

This clonotype was found a few times. V usage is TRBV11-3 and J usage is TRBJ2-3; D may be TRBD2 (6 bases). Germline V gene lookup returns CDR1 SGHNT and CDR2 YENEEA. The V end was cut by 5 bases, the J end by 0 bases, with 12 bases between. This CDR3 is 15 amino acids long. The CDR3 DNA is TGTGCCAGCAGCGACGGGGGTAGGAGCACAGATACGCAGTATTTT. Translation: CASSDGGRSTDTQYF.

The gene calls are TRBV6-6 and TRBJ1-1; D is unresolved. Deletions cut 4 bases from V and 0 bases from J, with 12 bases between. Germline V gives CDR1 MNHNY, CDR2 SVGAGI (reference sequence). The CDR3 is 15 residues long. CDR3 in DNA: TGTGCCAGCAGTTCGTCCGGAGGGTTGAACACTGAAGCTTTCTTT. Translation gives CASSSSGGLNTEAFF.

A few counts support this clonotype. The chain combines TRBV6-1 with TRBJ2-5; D unresolved. This CDR3 is 14 amino acids long. V shed 0 bases and J shed 5 bases, with 10 bases lying between them. Germline CDR1 reads MNHNS; CDR2 reads SASEGT. The CDR3 spells CASSEARIVETQYF. In DNA, the CDR3 is TGTGCCAGCAGTGAAGCGCGCATTGTGGAGACCCAGTACTTC.

The chain is built from TRBV15 and TRBJ2-7, with TRBD1 matching over 9 bases. The CDR3 consists of 16 residues. Germline assignment: CDR1 LNHNV and CDR2 YYDKDF (reference sequence). Trimming removed 0 bases from V and 2 bases from J; junction bases left unmatched: 5. CDR3 protein: CATSREWGTGTYEQYF. Here the CDR3 DNA reads TGTGCCACCAGCAGAGAGTGGGGGACAGGGACCTACGAGCAGTACTTC.

The chain links TRBV29-1 to TRBJ2-7; D is perhaps TRBD1 (6 bases). Trimming shortened V by 6 bases and J by 1 base, and 10 bases separated the two germline ends. This CDR3 region has 12 residues. CDR1 SQVTM and CDR2 ANQGSEA come from the germline V gene. This chain's CDR3 is CSVRQDSYEQYF. CDR3 coding DNA: TGCAGCGTCAGACAGGATTCCTACGAGCAGTACTTC.

The chain has TRBV2 and TRBJ1-6; D remains ambiguous. V was pared by 3 bases and J by 14 bases, with 17 bases between. This CDR3 spans 14 amino acids. The germline V gene encodes CDR1 SNHLY and CDR2 FYNNEI. CDR3 region: CASSDKGALVALHF. The CDR3 DNA follows: TGTGCCAGCAGTGACAAGGGAGCCCTCGTGGCCCTCCACTTT. Together with reference TRBV2 and TRBJ1-6, the CDR3 gives the full variable domain: EPEVTQTPSHQVTQMGQEVILRCVPISNHLYFYWYRQILGQKVEFLVSFYNNEISEKSEIFDDQFSVERPDGSNFTLKIRSTKLEDSAMYFCASSDKGALVALHFGNGTRLTVT.

The J gene is TRBJ1-5, the V gene TRBV12-3 or TRBV12-4, with unresolved D. The CDR3 has 12 amino acids. Deletions cut 7 bases from V and 7 bases from J, with 11 bases between. The CDR3: CASTGYGQPQHF. Here the CDR3 DNA reads TGTGCCAGCACCGGGTACGGCCAGCCCCAGCATTTT.

In nucleotides, the CDR3 is TGCAGTGCCCCCCGCGGGGGCGCGGGCTACACCTTC. Protein: CSAPRGGAGYTF. This chain joins TRBV20-1 and TRBJ1-2; D possibly corresponds to TRBD1 (6 bases). The V gene's germline CDR1 is DFQATT and CDR2 SNEGSKA (reference sequence). The CDR3 runs 12 residues. Trimming shortened V by 6 bases and J by 8 bases, and 16 bases separated the two germline ends.

This clonotype was seen more than once but under ten times. V is TRBV27 and J is TRBJ1-4, with 7 positions matching TRBD1. The CDR3 has 16 residues. The germline gives CDR1 MNHEY, CDR2 SMNVEV (reference sequence). The V segment lost 6 bases and the J segment 3 bases; nucleotides outside the gene matches: 10. The DNA of the CDR3 is TGTGCCAGCAGCTATACCCCCGGGACAGCTAATGAAAAACTGTTTTTT. This codes for CASSYTPGTANEKLFF.